This entry describes one T cell receptor (beta chain). Per the original methods: ImmunoSEQ gave junction-only sequences without quality scores, so filtering differed. Assay used: immunoSEQ multiplex PCR; TCRdb lists only in-frame clones, some missing. V, J and clone size derive from that table, while D and trimming were established from the DNA sequence. The sample lists about 1.5 million clones, roughly 96% seen once, with approximately 1.1% in the top ten. The data originate from a study of shared clonotypes between healthy human individuals. Study at large: Those who served as donors were a couple of women and a few men between the ages of 18 and 49.

This CDR3 is built from 15 residues. Per germline, CDR1 SGHTA and CDR2 FQGNSA. The V end lost 4 bases, the J end lost 2 bases, and 15 bases lay between the germline ends. This sequence was found in a man aged 25 to 40 in good health. The gene calls are TRBV7-2 and TRBJ2-7; perhaps D is TRBD1 or TRBD2 (5 bases each). Sequencing input: naive CD4+ T cells sorted from blood. Subset denoted: CD45RA+ positively selected. The chain's CDR3 is CASSSLRGRPYEQYF. CDR3 DNA sequence: TGTGCCAGCAGCTCCCTTAGGGGACGACCCTACGAGCAGTACTTC.